The 25 T cell receptor beta chains given below trace back to one sample, sequenced in a study of shared clonotypes between healthy human individuals. Assay: immunoSEQ multiplex PCR; the TCRdb copy retains only in-frame clones and omits some. The table lists under 600,000 clones, 97% of them singletons. The specimen was naive CD4+ T cells sorted from blood. Subset defined: CD45RA+ positively selected. All receptors come from a woman aged 25 to 39 in good health.

The chain is built from TRBV7-9 and TRBJ1-1; tentative D call: TRBD1 (6 bases). Germline CDR1 and CDR2: SEHNR and FQNEAQ (reference sequence). The CDR3 sequence is 13 residues long. The germline V and J ends were trimmed by 3 bases and 5 bases, with 10 bases remaining between them. Here the CDR3 reads CASSFLQGTEAFF. CDR3 in DNA: TGTGCCAGCAGCTTCCTACAGGGAACTGAAGCTTTCTTT.

In this sample, this clone turned up once. CDR3 sequence: CSVQLLAGAYNEQFF. The CDR3 DNA is TGCAGCGTCCAACTTCTAGCGGGGGCCTACAATGAGCAGTTCTTC. The chain is built from TRBV29-1 and TRBJ2-1; 10 nucleotides line up with TRBD2. This CDR3 contains 15 residues. The V and J ends lost 6 bases and 2 bases, in that order; junction bases with no gene match: 7. Germline V lookup: CDR1 SQVTM, CDR2 ANQGSEA.

This chain connects TRBV28 to TRBJ2-3, with D possibly TRBD2 on 6 matching bases. The CDR3 has 16 residues. CDR1 and CDR2 (germline): MDHEN, SYDVKM. Trimming removed 5 bases from V and 2 bases from J, with 17 bases in between. CDR3 in DNA: TGTGCCAGCAGTGGGGGGATGGAGGGGATCACAGATACGCAGTATTTT. The encoded protein is CASSGGMEGITDTQYF. Combining the CDR3 with reference TRBV28 and TRBJ2-3 gives the whole variable domain DVKVTQSSRYLVKRTGEKVFLECVQDMDHENMFWYRQDPGLGLRLIYFSYDVKMKEKGDIPEGYSVSREKKERFSLILESASTNQTSMYLCASSGGMEGITDTQYFGPGTRLTVL.

The rearrangement uses TRBV2 and TRBJ1-2; a weak D match, TRBD1 (6 bases). The V and J ends lost 6 bases and 8 bases respectively, with 22 bases between them. The CDR3 is 15 amino acids. CDR1 is SNHLY, CDR2 FYNNEI, per germline. CDR3 coding DNA: TGTGCCAGCAGCGCCACCCCCGGGGGGGCAGGCGGCTACACCTTC. It is translated as CASSATPGGAGGYTF.

The chain joins TRBV7-2 to TRBJ2-1; 7 nucleotides line up with TRBD2. With 6 bases clipped from V and 2 bases from J, the junction kept 10 bases outside the gene matches. CDR1 SGHTA and CDR2 FQGNSA come from the germline V gene. CDR3 length: 16 amino acids. CDR3 amino acids: CASSHTSVATYNEQFF. The CDR3 DNA follows: TGTGCCAGCAGTCATACTAGCGTCGCGACCTACAATGAGCAGTTCTTC.

To note about this clone: Distinct nucleotide sequences in the sample also encode this CDR3. The V call is TRBV19, the J call TRBJ2-3; TRBD2 matches 8 bases. The CDR3 spans 16 residues. The V gene end was trimmed by 1 base and the J gene end by 3 bases; junction bases not matched to a gene: 6. Germline assignment: CDR1 LNHDA and CDR2 SQIVND (reference sequence). The DNA of the CDR3 is TGTGCCAGTAGTATAGGAGGCCTAGCGGGTACAGATACGCAGTATTTT. This encodes CASSIGGLAGTDTQYF.

This clone came up once. The chain is built from TRBV28 and TRBJ2-2; 7 bases line up with TRBD1. This CDR3 has 15 residues. The ends lost 4 bases at V and 5 bases at J; junction bases unmatched: 7. Germline values: CDR1 MDHEN, CDR2 SYDVKM. The CDR3 region is CASSSPTGITGELFF. CDR3 bases: TGTGCCAGCAGTTCCCCGACAGGGATAACCGGGGAGCTGTTTTTT.

This sequence joins TRBV28 and TRBJ2-2; D might be TRBD2 (6 bases). Looked up from germline, CDR1 is MDHEN and CDR2 is SYDVKM. This CDR3 has 15 amino acids. The ends were cut back, 2 bases at V and 6 bases at J, with 13 bases in the middle. CDR3 coding DNA: TGTGCCAGCAGTTTAGGGGGGAGAGGCGCCGGGGAGCTGTTTTTT. Its translation is CASSLGGRGAGELFF.

The chain couples TRBV6-5 to TRBJ1-6; D uncertain. CDR3 length: 13 amino acids. Germline CDR1 MNHEY, CDR2 SVGAGI. The germline V and J ends were trimmed by 4 bases and 6 bases, with 7 bases remaining between them. Here the CDR3 DNA reads TGTGCCAGCAGTTTCCAGACTAATTCACCCCTCCACTTT. Its translation: CASSFQTNSPLHF.

The chain carries TRBV5-8 and TRBJ1-2, with D hard to call. The CDR3 is made up of 13 amino acids. V shed 0 bases and J shed 8 bases, with 11 bases lying between them. CDR1 is SGHTS and CDR2 is YDEGEE in the germline V gene. The CDR3 loop is CASSLGGFQGYTF. CDR3 nucleotide sequence: TGTGCCAGCAGCTTGGGAGGGTTCCAGGGCTACACCTTC.

The CDR3, as DNA: TGTGCCAGCCGTATGTCGGGGGCTCAGCCCCAGCATTTT. Its translation is CASRMSGAQPQHF. J is TRBJ1-5 and V is TRBV6-1, with a possible D match to TRBD1 (6 bases). Trimming shortened V by 8 bases and J by 6 bases, and 14 bases separated the two germline ends. Germline V lookup: CDR1 MNHNS, CDR2 SASEGT. The CDR3 runs 13 residues.

The chain joins TRBV28 to TRBJ1-2; no reliable D call. The CDR3 extends over 13 amino acids. The germline CDR1 and CDR2 sequences are MDHEN and SYDVKM. V was pared by 6 bases and J by 3 bases, with 11 bases between. The CDR3 DNA follows: TGTGCCAGCAGCTCAACTAATTACTATGGCTACACCTTC. This translates into CASSSTNYYGYTF.

On this clone: The same CDR3 arises from other DNA sequences in this sample as well. This chain links TRBV5-6 with TRBJ2-7, with D perhaps TRBD2 (6 bases). V was trimmed by 4 bases and J by 2 bases, leaving 16 bases between them. Germline CDR1 is SGHDT and CDR2 is YYEEEE. This CDR3 region has 15 residues. The CDR3 region is CASSSPTRFPYEQYF. The CDR3 DNA follows: TGTGCCAGCAGCAGCCCGACTAGATTCCCCTACGAGCAGTACTTC.

The chain has TRBV29-1 and TRBJ2-7; the match to TRBD2 covers 12 bases. The V gene's germline CDR1 is SQVTM and CDR2 ANQGSEA. With 0 bases clipped from V and 0 bases from J, the junction kept 3 bases outside the gene matches. This CDR3 is 16 amino acids long. The CDR3 DNA reads as TGCAGCGTTGAAGATCGACTAGCGGGAGTCTCCTACGAGCAGTACTTC. It specifies CSVEDRLAGVSYEQYF.

V usage is TRBV6-5 and J usage is TRBJ2-2; D gene ambiguous. Germline CDR1 reads MNHEY; CDR2 reads SVGAGI. Trimming removed 6 bases from V and 6 bases from J, with 14 bases in between. This CDR3 spans 14 amino acids. CDR3 sequence: CASSPTPLAGELFF. CDR3 DNA sequence: TGTGCCAGCAGCCCTACCCCTTTGGCCGGGGAGCTGTTTTTT.

The table lists this clone with a count of one. The chain recombines TRBV6-6 with TRBJ2-2, with D unclear. Germline assignment: CDR1 MNHNY and CDR2 SVGAGI (reference sequence). CDR3 length equals 15 residues. V lost 0 bases, J lost 2 bases, and 7 bases lay in between. CDR3 DNA sequence: TGTGCCAGCAGTTACTCGGCAGGCAACACCGGGGAGCTGTTTTTT. Protein sequence: CASSYSAGNTGELFF.

The V and J genes are TRBV19 and TRBJ1-2; 12 bases are a match to TRBD1. Per germline, CDR1 LNHDA and CDR2 SQIVND (reference sequence). V gave up 4 bases and J gave up 6 bases; unmatched junction bases: 6. The length of the CDR3 is 15 residues. The CDR3 region is CASSRGQGAENGYTF. In DNA, the CDR3 is TGTGCCAGTAGTAGGGGACAGGGGGCAGAGAATGGCTACACCTTC.

This rearrangement joins TRBV7-2 to TRBJ2-5; the match to TRBD2 covers 7 bases. The J call is in doubt because the DNA end fits TRBJ2-7 better. From germline, CDR1 is SGHTA and CDR2 FQGNSA. This CDR3 is built from 14 residues. The CDR3 DNA sequence: TGTGCCAGCAGCTTTAGGCTAGCGGCCTACGAGCAGTACTTC. Its translation is CASSFRLAAYEQYF.

The genes are TRBV7-9 and TRBJ1-3, with a possible D match to TRBD1 (6 bases). The CDR3 length is 19 residues. Looked up from germline, CDR1 is SEHNR and CDR2 is FQNEAQ (reference sequence). Trimming shortened V by 4 bases and J by 0 bases, and 22 bases separated the two germline ends. This CDR3 is CASSSSGHLYPSSGNTIYF. For the CDR3, the DNA is TGTGCCAGCAGCTCTTCGGGACACCTTTACCCCAGCTCTGGAAACACCATATATTTT.

The genes are TRBV30 and TRBJ2-1, with 7 bases aligning to TRBD2. Trimming removed 4 bases from V and 8 bases from J; junction bases left unmatched: 11. The CDR3 covers 14 residues. Germline assignment: CDR1 GTSNPN and CDR2 SVGIG (reference sequence). DNA of the CDR3: TGTGCCTGGAATCGGGCGGGAGTCAGAGATGAGCAGTTCTTC. This codes for CAWNRAGVRDEQFF. The full variable domain, in which reference TRBV30 and TRBJ2-1 provide the parts outside the CDR3, is SQTIHQWPATLVQPVGSPLSLECTVEGTSNPNLYWYRQAAGRGLQLLFYSVGIGQISSEVPQNLSASRPQDRQFILSSKKLLLSDSGFYLCAWNRAGVRDEQFFGPGTRLTVL.

Remarks on this clone: The same CDR3 can be traced to other DNA sequences in this sample. The CDR3 here is CASSPPPGVETQYF. The CDR3 coding sequence is TGTGCCAGCTCACCCCCACCGGGCGTGGAGACCCAGTACTTC. The V and J genes are TRBV18 and TRBJ2-5; D call uncertain. V was shortened by 3 bases and J by 5 bases, with 13 bases between the two germline ends. CDR1 KGHSH and CDR2 LQKENI come from the germline V gene. The CDR3 is 14 amino acids. Filled out from reference TRBV18 and TRBJ2-5, the complete variable domain reads NAGVMQNPRHLVRRRGQEARLRCSPMKGHSHVYWYRQLPEEGLKFMVYLQKENIIDESGMPKERFSAEFPKEGPSILRIQQVVRGDSAAYFCASSPPPGVETQYFGPGTRLLVL.

This clone was seen a single time. This sequence joins TRBV5-4 and TRBJ1-2, with TRBD1 identical over 8 bases. Germline values: CDR1 SGHNT, CDR2 YYREEE (reference sequence). The ends lost 4 bases at V and 4 bases at J; junction bases unmatched: 6. This CDR3 contains 14 residues. CDR3 in DNA: TGTGCCAGCAGCCGACAGGGGTCGGGCTATGGCTACACCTTC. Translation: CASSRQGSGYGYTF.

V and J are TRBV5-1 and TRBJ2-3; D remains unclear. The CDR3 is 12 residues long. Germline V gene lookup returns CDR1 SGHRS and CDR2 YFSETQ. Trimming pared 0 bases from V and 8 bases from J, leaving 7 bases between. The CDR3 DNA reads TGCGCCAGCAGCTTGGCCTTAACTACGCAGTATTTT. It encodes CASSLALTTQYF.

The CDR3 is CASSGQGARAGEQYF. CDR3 DNA: TGTGCCAGCAGTGGACAGGGGGCGCGTGCGGGGGAGCAGTACTTC. This chain connects TRBV6-5 to TRBJ2-7; the match to TRBD1 covers 11 bases. V dropped 5 bases and J dropped 7; count of bases not matched to a gene: 10. CDR1 MNHEY and CDR2 SVGAGI come from the germline V gene. The CDR3 is 15 residues long.

The chain has TRBV28 and TRBJ2-1; TRBD2 matches at 14 bases. Germline trimming cut 6 bases from V and 8 bases from J; bases unmatched to any gene: 15. CDR3 size: 18 residues. Germline V gives CDR1 MDHEN, CDR2 SYDVKM. The CDR3 loop is CASSPGPGTSGSWDEQFF. Here the CDR3 DNA reads TGTGCCAGCAGCCCAGGCCCCGGGACTAGCGGGAGTTGGGATGAGCAGTTCTTC.